A selection of T cell receptor beta chains follows, all from one sample in a study of control samples from healthy donors and cancer patients. Repertoires were generated with immunoSEQ multiplex PCR, while TCRdb's copy carries only in-frame clones and drops some. The profile shows about 36,000 clones, roughly 92% of them singletons. Sequencing was performed on PBMCs. All receptors derive from a man aged 35 to 55 with colorectal cancer. The CDR3 runs from the conserved cysteine through the conserved F or W. D genes are given only for firm matches. Clone size is stated in some rows and not others, as once, few, many or a class when expanded.

TRBV9	TRBJ1-3	-	-	TGTGCCAGCAGCGTTAATGAGGGAAACACCATATATTTT	CASSVNEGNTIYF
TRBV2	TRBJ2-2	-	-	TGTGCCAGCAGTGTAGGGGGGTCCGGGGAGCTGTTTTTT	CASSVGGSGELFF
TRBV3-1/TRBV3-2	TRBJ2-1	TRBD1	-	TGTGCCAGCAGCAAAAGCCAGGGGGCCTACAATGAGCAGTTCTTC	CASSKSQGAYNEQFF
TRBV5-1	TRBJ2-1	-	-	TGCGCCAGCAAGGAGGGAAGCTCCTACAATGAGCAGTTCTTC	CASKEGSSYNEQFF
TRBV6-2/TRBV6-3	TRBJ1-1	-	-	TGTGCCAGCAGCCACAGGGCGGGCCGAATGAACACTGAAGCTTTCTTT	CASSHRAGRMNTEAFF
TRBV6-1	TRBJ2-3	-	-	TGTGCCAGCAGTGAACAGGGCACTAGCACAGATACGCAGTATTTT	CASSEQGTSTDTQYF
TRBV5-4	TRBJ2-6	TRBD2	-	TGTGCCAGCAGCCAAGGGACTAGCGGGGGATCTGGGGCCAACGTCCTGACTTTC	CASSQGTSGGSGANVLTF
TRBV2	TRBJ1-1	-	-	TGTGCCAGCAAGTCCGGGACGGCCCCCAACACTGAAGCTTTCTTT	CASKSGTAPNTEAFF
TRBV2	TRBJ2-7	-	-	TGTGCCAGCACGTGGCAGGGGGGACCCTACGAGCAGTACTTC	CASTWQGGPYEQYF
TRBV5-1	TRBJ2-5	-	-	TGCGCCAGCAACACCTATGGACCCCAAGAGACCCAGTACTTC	CASNTYGPQETQYF
TRBV12-3/TRBV12-4	TRBJ2-3	-	-	TGTGCCAGCAGTCCCTGGGGGCGCACGCAGTATTTT	CASSPWGRTQYF
TRBV3-1/TRBV3-2	TRBJ2-3	TRBD2	-	TGTGCCAGCAGCCGGACTAGCGGGGGGCCTAGCACAGATACGCAGTATTTT	CASSRTSGGPSTDTQYF
TRBV30	TRBJ2-2	-	-	TGTGCCTGGAGGGCAGGGTTACGGAACACCGGGGAGCTGTTTTTT	CAWRAGLRNTGELFF
TRBV7-9	TRBJ2-7	TRBD1	-	TGTGCCAGCAGCTTTACAGGGGGCTCCTACGAGCAGTACTTC	CASSFTGGSYEQYF
TRBV6-4	TRBJ1-6	-	-	TGTGCCAGCCCCGCCCCCCGGGGTTCACCCCTCCACTTT	CASPAPRGSPLHF
TRBV6-1	TRBJ1-3	-	-	TGTGCCAGCAGTGACGGAGCTTCTGGAAACACCATATATTTT	CASSDGASGNTIYF
TRBV4-1	TRBJ2-3	-	once	TGCGCCAGCAGCCAAGATCGCGAGTTCCCAGATACGCAGTATTTT	CASSQDREFPDTQYF
TRBV7-8	TRBJ2-1	-	-	TGTGGCACTCGGGGGCGGCTGGGGGATGAGCAGTTCTTC	CGTRGRLGDEQFF
TRBV7-9	TRBJ2-5	TRBD2	few	TGTGCCAGCAGCCCCACTAGCGGGGAGACCCAAGAGACCCAGTACTTC	CASSPTSGETQETQYF
TRBV29-1	TRBJ2-3	-	-	TGCAGCGTCGAGCAGGCGAACTCAGATACGCAGTATTTT	CSVEQANSDTQYF
TRBV4-1	TRBJ2-6	-	-	TGCGCCAGCAGCCGAAGGACAGACGGGGCCAACGTCCTGACTTTC	CASSRRTDGANVLTF
TRBV4-3	TRBJ1-1	-	-	TGCGCCAGCAGCCAAGATTGGGGGAACACTGAAGCTTTCTTT	CASSQDWGNTEAFF
TRBV30	TRBJ1-1	-	-	TGTGCCTGGACGCAGGGGCGGGGCACTGAAGCTTTCTTT	CAWTQGRGTEAFF
TRBV7-6	TRBJ1-3	-	once	TGTGCCAGCAGCTCCGGTTGGGGATCTGGAAACACCATATATTTT	CASSSGWGSGNTIYF
TRBV5-1	TRBJ2-2	TRBD1	-	TGCGCCAGCAGCCCGCAGGGGGCTGGAAGCACCGGGGAGCTGTTTTTT	CASSPQGAGSTGELFF
TRBV21-1	TRBJ2-7	-	-	TGTGCCAGCAGCAGGGCTCAGTCCTACGAGCAGTACTTC	CASSRAQSYEQYF
TRBV18	TRBJ2-2	-	-	TGTGCCAGCTCACCACCAACACATCCGGGCACCGGGGAGCTGTTTTTT	CASSPPTHPGTGELFF
TRBV19	TRBJ1-1	TRBD1	-	TGTGCCAGTAGTATCGGGACAGTATCCTACACTGAAGCTTTCTTT	CASSIGTVSYTEAFF
TRBV7-9	TRBJ2-7	-	-	TGTGCCAGCAGCCTTTATCCGGGGGCGCACGAGCAGTACTTC	CASSLYPGAHEQYF
TRBV10-2	TRBJ1-5	-	-	TGCGCCAGCAGTGAGAGAGTGGGTAATCAGCCCCAGCATTTT	CASSERVGNQPQHF
TRBV5-1	TRBJ1-1	TRBD1	-	TGCGCCAGCAGCATAGGGACAGGGAGGACTGAAGCTTTCTTT	CASSIGTGRTEAFF
TRBV30	TRBJ2-2	-	-	TGTGCCTGGAAAGGAGGGGCGGGCACCGGGGAGCTGTTTTTT	CAWKGGAGTGELFF
TRBV6-5	TRBJ2-3	-	-	TGTGCCAGCAGTCTCGCCTCTGAGGATACGCAGTATTTT	CASSLASEDTQYF
TRBV2	TRBJ1-6	TRBD1	few	TGTGCCAGCATCCAGGGGACAGGCGGTTCACCCCTCCACTTT	CASIQGTGGSPLHF
TRBV4-3	TRBJ2-2	-	-	TGCGCCAGCAGCCAAGATCGGGGGCCCGGGGAGCTGTTTTTT	CASSQDRGPGELFF
TRBV19	TRBJ2-3	-	-	TGTGCCACCTCGGGGGACACAGATACGCAGTATTTT	CATSGDTDTQYF
TRBV7-9	TRBJ2-2	-	few	TGTGCCAGCACTCCACTTACGAACACCGGGGAGCTGTTTTTT	CASTPLTNTGELFF
TRBV6-5	TRBJ2-1	TRBD1	-	TGTGCCAGCAAAGAAAGGAGACAGGGGGGAAATGAGCAGTTCTTC	CASKERRQGGNEQFF
TRBV9	TRBJ2-2	-	once	TGTGCCAGCAGCACCACAGCCGGGCCCCGGACGGGCGGGGAGCTGTTTTTT	CASSTTAGPRTGGELFF
TRBV2	TRBJ1-2	-	-	TGTGCCAGCAGGGTCCGGGTCTCAAGTGGCTACACCTTC	CASRVRVSSGYTF
TRBV27	TRBJ1-6	-	-	TGTGCCAGCAGTTTAATGGGTCCGGGGGAGCGAAGATTTAATTCACCCCTCCACTTT	CASSLMGPGERRFNSPLHF
TRBV30	TRBJ1-2	-	-	TGTGCCTGGAGCGGCCAAGGGGTCGGCTATGGCTACACCTTC	CAWSGQGVGYGYTF
TRBV5-4	TRBJ2-7	-	-	TGTGCCAGCAGCTCGTTAATCGGCGGAGCCTACGAGCAGTACTTC	CASSSLIGGAYEQYF
TRBV7-9	TRBJ2-1	-	-	TGTGCCAGCACCACAAAGGGTCGGAGCTCCTACAATGAGCAGTTCTTC	CASTTKGRSSYNEQFF
TRBV14	TRBJ1-4	-	-	TGTGCCAGCAGCCGAGGGGGTAATGAAAAACTGTTTTTT	CASSRGGNEKLFF
TRBV27	TRBJ1-6	-	-	TGTGCCAGCAGTTTATCGGGGCCGGGATATAATTCACCCCTCCACTTT	CASSLSGPGYNSPLHF
TRBV4-2	TRBJ1-5	-	-	TGTGCCAGCAGCCACATACAGGGTATCAATCAGCCCCAGCATTTT	CASSHIQGINQPQHF
TRBV5-8	TRBJ2-7	TRBD1	-	TGTGCCAGCAGCTTGGCGGGACAGGGAGCCTACGAGCAGTACTTC	CASSLAGQGAYEQYF
TRBV3-1/TRBV3-2	TRBJ2-5	-	-	TGTGCCAGCAGCCATGAGCCTAGCGAGAGCCAAGAGACCCAGTACTTC	CASSHEPSESQETQYF
TRBV6-2/TRBV6-3	TRBJ1-6	-	-	TGTGCCAGCAGCCAGACAGAAAATTCACCCCTCCACTTT	CASSQTENSPLHF
TRBV11-2	TRBJ1-2	TRBD1	-	TGTGCCAGCAGCTCATCCGGGACAGGGCCACTCTTC	CASSSSGTGPLF
TRBV20-1	TRBJ1-2	-	-	TGCAGTGCCCCCCGGACATCTGGCTACACCTTC	CSAPRTSGYTF
TRBV3-1/TRBV3-2	TRBJ1-5	-	few	TGTGCCAGCAGCCAATCTGGCCGGCATTATAGCAATCAGCCCCAGCATTTT	CASSQSGRHYSNQPQHF